Listed below are T cell receptor beta chains from one sample, sequenced in a study of cytomegalovirus exposure and HLA in healthy donors. Clones were sequenced by immunoSEQ multiplex PCR, and TCRdb holds only the in-frame ones, with some missing. This table holds around 92,000 clones, approximately 75% found once. The sample comprised PBMCs. These receptor sequences come from a woman in her seventies in good health and CMV-seropositive. Each CDR3 is given with its conserved first and last residue. A D gene is named only where the DNA matches it firmly. For some rows the clone size is stated as once, few or many, or as a class when expanded; others skip it.

18,TRBV10-1,TRBJ2-2,TRBD1,-,CASSQPGQGAKGTGELFF,TGCGCCAGCAGCCAACCGGGACAGGGGGCTAAGGGCACCGGGGAGCTGTTTTTT
18,TRBV18,TRBJ2-5,TRBD2,-,CASSPLVLAGSNQETQYF,TGTGCCAGCTCACCTCTTGTACTAGCGGGGTCGAACCAAGAGACCCAGTACTTC
11,TRBV30,TRBJ2-7,-,-,CAWDYHYEQYF,TGTGCCTGGGACTACCACTACGAGCAGTACTTC
11,TRBV27,TRBJ2-7,TRBD1,-,CANLLDREVSF,TGTGCCAACCTACTGGACAGGGAAGTCTCCTTC
15,TRBV28,TRBJ2-5,TRBD1,-,CASSRGQGREETQYF,TGTGCCAGCAGTCGTGGACAGGGAAGAGAAGAGACCCAGTACTTC
13,TRBV7-2,TRBJ2-5,-,-,CASSFWLQETQYF,TGTGCCAGCAGCTTCTGGCTGCAAGAGACCCAGTACTTC
15,TRBV5-1,TRBJ1-3,TRBD1,once,CASSPGQGVGNTIYF,TGCGCCAGCAGCCCGGGACAGGGGGTAGGAAACACCATATATTTT
12,TRBV28,TRBJ1-2,-,-,CASSRTIYGYTF,TGTGCCAGCAGCAGGACAATCTATGGCTACACCTTC
14,TRBV7-8,TRBJ1-1,-,once,CASSAQGGGTEAFF,TGTGCCAGCAGCGCCCAGGGCGGGGGCACTGAAGCTTTCTTT
14,TRBV18,TRBJ1-1,TRBD1,-,CASSSQGADTEAFF,TGTGCCAGCTCATCACAGGGGGCGGACACTGAAGCTTTCTTT
16,TRBV30,TRBJ2-3,TRBD2,few,CAWSPLGAGGTDTQYF,TGTGCCTGGAGCCCTTTAGGGGCGGGGGGCACAGATACGCAGTATTTT
15,TRBV7-9,TRBJ2-7,TRBD2,-,CASSLDASGAYEQYF,TGTGCCAGCAGCTTAGACGCTAGCGGGGCCTACGAGCAGTACTTC
14,TRBV5-6,TRBJ2-7,TRBD1,few,CASSLGDRGHEQYF,TGTGCCAGCAGCTTAGGGGACAGGGGCCACGAGCAGTACTTC
15,TRBV18,TRBJ2-3,-,-,CASSPPGAGADTQYF,TGTGCCAGCTCACCACCGGGAGCTGGGGCAGATACGCAGTATTTT
11,TRBV20-1,TRBJ2-7,-,-,CSGSGNYEQYF,TGCAGTGGATCAGGGAACTACGAGCAGTACTTC
17,TRBV7-8,TRBJ2-1,TRBD2,-,CASSLVWGLAGGNEQFF,TGTGCCAGCAGCTTAGTCTGGGGACTAGCGGGGGGCAATGAGCAGTTCTTC
14,TRBV7-3,TRBJ1-1,-,once,CASSPSGGETEAFF,TGTGCCAGCAGCCCCAGTGGGGGGGAGACTGAAGCTTTCTTT
13,TRBV2,TRBJ1-5,TRBD1,-,CASSTTGGQPQHF,TGTGCCAGCAGTACGACAGGGGGACAGCCCCAGCATTTT
13,TRBV10-2,TRBJ1-3,-,few,CASSESRGNTIYF,TGCGCCAGCAGTGAGTCGCGGGGAAACACCATATATTTT
15,TRBV4-3,TRBJ1-4,-,-,CASSQVSGTNEKLFF,TGCGCCAGCAGCCAAGTTTCCGGGACTAATGAAAAACTGTTTTTT
16,TRBV27,TRBJ2-7,TRBD2,-,CASSLWAGGPLNEQYF,TGTGCCAGCAGTTTATGGGCGGGAGGGCCTTTGAACGAGCAGTACTTC
16,TRBV7-2,TRBJ2-3,-,-,CASSLDRSPSTDTQYF,TGTGCCAGCAGCTTGGACAGATCCCCCAGCACAGATACGCAGTATTTT
14,TRBV5-8,TRBJ1-1,TRBD1,-,CASRTTGLNTEAFF,TGTGCCAGCAGGACGACAGGGCTTAACACTGAAGCTTTCTTT
15,TRBV10-3,TRBJ2-2,-,few,CAISEPRQNTGELFF,TGTGCCATCAGTGAGCCCAGGCAGAACACCGGGGAGCTGTTTTTT
16,TRBV5-1,TRBJ2-7,TRBD2,-,CASSPTSGRASREQYF,TGCGCCAGCAGCCCGACTAGCGGGAGGGCCTCGCGGGAGCAGTACTTC
14,TRBV9,TRBJ2-1,TRBD1,-,CASSVTGQGNEQFF,TGTGCCAGCAGCGTTACGGGACAGGGGAATGAGCAGTTCTTC
15,TRBV5-1,TRBJ1-1,-,-,CASSRAGLVDTEAFF,TGCGCCAGCAGCCGAGCGGGGCTAGTAGACACTGAAGCTTTCTTT
12,TRBV9,TRBJ2-1,-,-,CASSVRQNEQFF,TGTGCCAGCAGCGTGCGGCAGAATGAGCAGTTCTTC
15,TRBV15,TRBJ1-5,-,-,CATSRDNGGVQPQHF,TGTGCCACCAGCAGGGACAATGGGGGCGTTCAGCCCCAGCATTTT
17,TRBV11-2,TRBJ2-1,TRBD2,-,CASSLSSRVAGYNEQFF,TGTGCCAGCAGCTTATCATCCCGAGTAGCGGGGTACAATGAGCAGTTCTTC
16,TRBV7-9,TRBJ1-6,TRBD1,-,CASSLNDRGRNSPLHF,TGTGCCAGCAGCTTAAACGACAGGGGAAGGAATTCACCCCTCCACTTT
14,TRBV7-2,TRBJ1-6,-,-,CASSLERGSSPLHF,TGTGCCAGCAGCTTAGAGCGGGGAAGCTCACCCCTCCACTTT
19,TRBV5-1,TRBJ2-1,TRBD2,-,CASSLAIGGTSGDYNEQFF,TGCGCCAGCAGCTTGGCCATTGGGGGGACTAGCGGAGACTACAATGAGCAGTTCTTC
16,TRBV11-2,TRBJ2-3,-,-,CASSLDSSSVTDTQYF,TGTGCCAGCAGCTTAGATTCAAGTTCGGTTACAGATACGCAGTATTTT
15,TRBV6-6,TRBJ1-1,-,many,CAIHSTGTTYTEAFF,TGTGCCATTCATTCGACCGGGACAACTTACACTGAAGCTTTCTTT
15,TRBV6-5,TRBJ1-2,TRBD1,few,CASSYSRTGSYGYTF,TGTGCCAGCAGTTACTCCCGGACAGGATCCTATGGCTACACCTTC
15,TRBV4-1,TRBJ2-1,-,-,CASSLESPINNEQFF,TGCGCCAGCAGTCTAGAAAGCCCCATAAACAATGAGCAGTTCTTC
15,TRBV6-5,TRBJ2-3,-,-,CASSDRPKGTDTQYF,TGTGCCAGCAGCGACAGGCCGAAAGGCACAGATACGCAGTATTTT
15,TRBV7-3,TRBJ2-7,-,-,CASSRTGLSSYEQYF,TGTGCCAGCAGCCGTACAGGCCTAAGCTCCTACGAGCAGTACTTC
14,TRBV5-6,TRBJ1-5,TRBD1,-,CASSSGQGAQPQHF,TGTGCCAGCAGCTCGGGACAGGGGGCTCAGCCCCAGCATTTT
15,TRBV10-3,TRBJ1-2,TRBD1,-,CAISEVRGLSYGYTF,TGTGCCATCAGTGAGGTCAGGGGGCTGAGCTATGGCTACACCTTC
13,TRBV2,TRBJ1-1,-,-,CASSSQGNTEAFF,TGTGCCAGCAGCTCACAGGGGAACACTGAAGCTTTCTTT
16,TRBV7-9,TRBJ2-5,-,-,CASSFPPLGTSETQYF,TGTGCCAGCAGCTTTCCCCCACTAGGAACCTCGGAGACCCAGTACTTC
18,TRBV5-1,TRBJ2-1,TRBD2,few,CASSLAGTGLAGGDEQFF,TGCGCCAGCAGCTTGGCCGGAACGGGACTAGCGGGAGGCGATGAGCAGTTCTTC
13,TRBV5-1,TRBJ2-7,-,-,CASSSRDNYEQYF,TGCGCCAGCAGCTCCCGGGACAACTACGAGCAGTACTTC
15,TRBV18,TRBJ2-1,TRBD1,-,CASSPPGQGYNEQFF,TGTGCCAGCTCACCCCCGGGACAGGGGTACAATGAGCAGTTCTTC
13,TRBV29-1,TRBJ2-5,-,-,CSVEGSSLVTQYF,TGCAGCGTTGAAGGGTCTAGTTTGGTGACCCAGTACTTC
14,TRBV6-5,TRBJ2-7,-,-,CASSYSTRGYEQYF,TGTGCCAGCAGTTACTCGACCAGGGGCTACGAGCAGTACTTC
17,TRBV15,TRBJ2-5,-,-,CATSRRPLSGDQETQYF,TGTGCCACCAGCAGACGTCCTCTTAGCGGAGATCAAGAGACCCAGTACTTC
16,TRBV23-1,TRBJ2-1,TRBD2,-,CASSQRWLAGEDEQFF,TGCGCCAGCAGTCAAAGGTGGCTAGCGGGAGAGGATGAGCAGTTCTTC
17,TRBV9,TRBJ1-1,-,-,CASSPGGFEVLNTEAFF,TGTGCCAGCAGCCCGGGCGGGTTCGAGGTTCTGAACACTGAAGCTTTCTTT
15,TRBV7-2,TRBJ2-2,-,once,CASSLVQGGNGELFF,TGTGCCAGCAGCTTAGTACAGGGTGGAAACGGGGAGCTGTTTTTT
15,TRBV28,TRBJ2-7,-,-,CASSLRAGLPYEQYF,TGTGCCAGCAGTTTAAGGGCGGGCCTCCCCTACGAGCAGTACTTC
13,TRBV12-5,TRBJ2-2,TRBD2,-,CASGSGGGGELFF,TGTGCTAGTGGTTCTGGCGGGGGCGGGGAGCTGTTTTTT
15,TRBV6-1,TRBJ1-4,-,-,CASSEAHATNEKLFF,TGTGCCAGCAGTGAAGCACATGCAACTAATGAAAAACTGTTTTTT